This T cell receptor beta chain was captured in a study of T cells in Graves' hyperthyroidism and ophthalmopathy. The ends were cut back, 7 bases at V and 0 bases at J, with 8 bases in the middle. CDR1 and CDR2 from the germline V gene are KGHDR and SFDVKD. There are 13 residues in the CDR3. General study results and limits: Stable hyperthyroidism was told apart from ophthalmopathy by a model built on 13 V-J features.

Regions amplified from RNA transcripts were the TCR beta CDR3 regions. The HTBI set primed first-round TCR CDR3 RT-PCR. A single record per CDR3 protein comes from TCRdb applying MiXCR to the multiplex PCR reads. The repertoire holds about 580,000 distinct CDR3 sequences, with around 45% as singletons. There are many counts of this clonotype. Antigen specificity is unknown. This TCR was sampled from a woman between 18 and 30 years old with Graves' hyperthyroidism. This chain uses TRBV24-1 with TRBJ1-1; D is perhaps TRBD1 (6 bases). The sequencing sample was made of peripheral blood or thyroid tissue (not recorded which). The CDR3: CATRGTLNTEAFF. The CDR3 DNA reads TGTGCCACCAGAGGGACACTGAACACTGAAGCTTTCTTT.